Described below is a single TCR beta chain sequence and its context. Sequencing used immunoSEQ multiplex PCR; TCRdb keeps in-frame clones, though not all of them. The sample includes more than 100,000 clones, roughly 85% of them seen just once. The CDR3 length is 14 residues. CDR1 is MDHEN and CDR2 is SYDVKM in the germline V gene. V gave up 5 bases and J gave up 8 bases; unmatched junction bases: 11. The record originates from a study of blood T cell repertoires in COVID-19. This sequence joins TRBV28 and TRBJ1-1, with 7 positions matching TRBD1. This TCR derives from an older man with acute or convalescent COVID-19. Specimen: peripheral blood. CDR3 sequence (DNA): TGTGCCAGCAGTGCCGGGACAGCCTCAAGAGAAGCTTTCTTT. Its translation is CASSAGTASREAFF.